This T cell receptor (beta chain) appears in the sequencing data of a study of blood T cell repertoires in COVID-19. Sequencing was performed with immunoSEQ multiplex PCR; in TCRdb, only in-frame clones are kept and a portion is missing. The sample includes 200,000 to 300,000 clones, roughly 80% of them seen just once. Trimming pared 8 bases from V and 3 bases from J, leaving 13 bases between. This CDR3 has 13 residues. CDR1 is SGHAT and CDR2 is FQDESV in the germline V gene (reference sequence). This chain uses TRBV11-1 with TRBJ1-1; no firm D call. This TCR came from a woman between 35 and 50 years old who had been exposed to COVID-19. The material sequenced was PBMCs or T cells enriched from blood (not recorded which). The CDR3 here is CASGWGGYTEAFF. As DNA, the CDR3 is TGTGCCAGCGGCTGGGGAGGCTACACTGAAGCTTTCTTT.